This entry features one T cell receptor beta chain sequence. Assay used: immunoSEQ multiplex PCR; TCRdb lists only in-frame clones, some missing. The table records about 99,000 clones, around nine tenths of them present only once. The data are from a study of T cell responses to AZD1222 COVID-19 vaccine. V lost 10 bases to trimming and J lost 2 bases, with 17 bases between them. The CDR3 is made up of 14 amino acids. The germline CDR1 and CDR2 sequences are SNHLY and FYNNEI. Sample: peripheral blood, taken on day 0 of AZD1222 vaccination. The sequence was obtained from an adult in good health. The V and J genes are TRBV2 and TRBJ1-2, with D possibly being TRBD1 (5 bases). The CDR3 DNA is TGTGCCACCTACCCCGGGACGACCAACTATGGCTACACCTTC. This codes for CATYPGTTNYGYTF.